One sample yielded the 27 T cell receptor beta chains listed below, sequenced in a study of blood T cell repertoires in COVID-19. Profiled with immunoSEQ multiplex PCR; TCRdb holds only in-frame clones, not every one. The table shows about 70,000 clones, with about 86% occurring only once. Sequencing was performed on peripheral blood. The receptor set was obtained from a human donor in a cohort sampled during active COVID-19.

This clone was observed a handful of times. The V call is TRBV28, the J call TRBJ1-5; D unclear. CDR3 length: 14 residues. Per germline, CDR1 MDHEN and CDR2 SYDVKM. The V end lost 3 bases, the J end lost 2 bases, and 8 bases lay between the germline ends. The CDR3, as DNA: TGTGCCAGCAGTTTCCGGTCGGGCAATCAGCCCCAGCATTTT. Protein: CASSFRSGNQPQHF.

A single count supports this clone. V and J are TRBV5-6 and TRBJ1-1, with D perhaps TRBD1 (5 bases). The CDR3 loop spans 14 amino acids. V lost 1 base and J 2 bases, leaving 9 bases between the germline ends. The V gene's germline CDR1 is SGHDT and CDR2 YYEEEE. The CDR3 coding sequence is TGTGCCAGCAGCTTGACGGGACTTAACACTGAAGCTTTCTTT. This sequence encodes CASSLTGLNTEAFF.

V usage is TRBV6-5 and J usage is TRBJ1-6; D is ambiguous. CDR1 and CDR2 (germline): MNHEY, SVGAGI. Trimming took 6 bases from V and 3 from J, leaving 9 bases between them. The CDR3 is made up of 14 amino acids. CDR3 sequence reads: CASRAGYYNSPLHF. Written as DNA, the CDR3 is TGTGCCAGCAGAGCAGGATACTATAATTCACCCCTCCACTTT.

The chain is built from TRBV10-3 and TRBJ1-1, with D possibly matching TRBD1 (5 bases). The germline gives CDR1 ENHRY, CDR2 SYGVKD. CDR3 length equals 14 residues. V was clipped by 2 bases and J by 2 bases, with 9 bases between them. DNA for the CDR3: TGTGCCATCAGTGAGAGCCAGGGAAACACTGAAGCTTTCTTT. Translated, it gives CAISESQGNTEAFF.

The CDR3 here is CASSGTGRNTIYF. For the CDR3, the DNA is TGTGCCAGCAGTGGGACAGGGAGAAACACCATATATTTT. The V and J genes are TRBV28 and TRBJ1-3, with 9 bases aligning to TRBD1. CDR1 and CDR2 (germline): MDHEN, SYDVKM. The J segment lost 5 bases and the V segment lost 5 bases, leaving 1 base of the junction unmatched. The CDR3 has 13 amino acids.

The gene calls are TRBV5-1 and TRBJ1-6, with D perhaps TRBD1 (5 bases). Germline V CDR1 and CDR2: SGHRS, YFSETQ. The CDR3 covers 14 residues. The ends were cut back, 1 base at V and 8 bases at J, with 10 bases in the middle. The CDR3 region has the DNA TGCGCCAGCAGCTTGCTGACAGAAGATTCACCCCTCCACTTT. Translating gives CASSLLTEDSPLHF.

A single count supports this clone. The chain has TRBV21-1 and TRBJ2-5; TRBD2, the table's D call, was not compared with the DNA. TRBV21-1 is assigned pseudogene status. CDR3 size: 17 residues. CDR3 nucleotides: TGTGCCAGCAGCAAAGGACTAGCGGGGGGGCCCTGGAAGACCCAGTACTTC. This codes for CASSKGLAGGPWKTQYF.

This chain links TRBV15 with TRBJ2-7; TRBD2 agrees at 7 bases. V lost 0 bases, J lost 0 bases, and 11 bases stayed unmatched. Germline V CDR1 and CDR2: LNHNV, YYDKDF (reference sequence). CDR3 length: 18 amino acids. The CDR3 loop reads CATSRDTSLGGISYEQYF. In DNA form, the CDR3 reads TGTGCCACCAGCAGAGATACATCGTTGGGGGGGATCTCCTACGAGCAGTACTTC.

The table lists this clone with a few counts. The CDR3 DNA follows: TGTGCCAGCAGTGACCCCGCGGGGGTGGGAGACACCTTC. Translating gives CASSDPAGVGDTF. The V and J genes are TRBV2 and TRBJ1-2; a weak D match, TRBD1 (5 bases). Germline CDR1 and CDR2: SNHLY and FYNNEI. V lost 3 bases and J 12 bases, leaving 17 bases between the germline ends. The CDR3 is 13 amino acids.

This rearrangement joins TRBV28 to TRBJ1-2, with TRBD1 matching over 7 bases. CDR1 and CDR2 (germline): MDHEN, SYDVKM. The CDR3 sequence is 12 residues long. With 3 bases clipped from V and 9 bases from J, the junction kept 4 bases outside the gene matches. The CDR3: CASSFRGVSYTF. For the CDR3, the DNA is TGTGCCAGCAGTTTCAGGGGGGTCAGCTACACCTTC.

The chain links TRBV5-1 to TRBJ1-4; 9 nucleotides match TRBD1. The V gene end was trimmed by 0 bases and the J gene end by 7 bases; junction bases not matched to a gene: 4. This CDR3 is built from 15 residues. Germline CDR1 is SGHRS and CDR2 is YFSETQ. The CDR3 sequence: CASSLAGQGGEKLFF. CDR3 sequence (DNA): TGCGCCAGCAGCTTGGCGGGACAGGGCGGTGAAAAACTGTTTTTT. Supplemented by reference TRBV5-1 and TRBJ1-4, the full variable domain reads KAGVTQTPRYLIKTRGQQVTLSCSPISGHRSVSWYQQTPGQGLQFLFEYFSETQRNKGNFPGRFSGRQFSNSRSEMNVSTLELGDSALYLCASSLAGQGGEKLFFGSGTQLSVL.

The DNA for the CDR3 is TGTGCCAGCAGCCGGGGTGGAGCGGGAAACACCGGGGAGCTGTTTTTT. This translates into CASSRGGAGNTGELFF. V is TRBV5-4 and J is TRBJ2-2, with TRBD2 matching 7 bases. The CDR3 is 16 residues long. Germline CDR1 is SGHNT and CDR2 is YYREEE (reference sequence). J lost 2 bases, V lost 4 bases, and 8 bases had no gene match.

V usage is TRBV28 and J usage is TRBJ2-1; D is ambiguous. The V gene's germline CDR1 is MDHEN and CDR2 SYDVKM. This CDR3 comprises 11 residues. V dropped 4 bases and J dropped 8 bases, with 6 bases sitting between them. CDR3 sequence reads: CASSYSDEQFF. The CDR3 DNA is TGTGCCAGCAGTTACTCTGATGAGCAGTTCTTC.

This clone turned up a few times. The chain carries TRBV2 and TRBJ2-5, with 8 bases aligning to TRBD1. CDR3 size: 14 residues. Looked up from germline, CDR1 is SNHLY and CDR2 is FYNNEI. V gave up 7 bases and J gave up 5 bases; unmatched junction bases: 9. CDR3 sequence reads: CASTPGGQWETQYF. The CDR3 DNA follows: TGTGCCAGCACTCCAGGGGGCCAGTGGGAGACCCAGTACTTC.

This clone was recorded once. The chain recombines TRBV19 with TRBJ2-7; tentative D call: TRBD1 (5 bases). Trimming cost V 2 bases and J 5 bases, with 16 bases left between them. The CDR3 length is 15 residues. Germline CDR1 LNHDA, CDR2 SQIVND (reference sequence). The CDR3 DNA is TGTGCCAGTAGTATAACTGGGCAGGGTCCCCACGAGCAGTACTTC. Protein product: CASSITGQGPHEQYF. Full variable domain (outside the CDR3, taken from reference TRBV19 and TRBJ2-7): DGGITQSPKYLFRKEGQNVTLSCEQNLNHDAMYWYRQDPGQGLRLIYYSQIVNDFQKGDIAEGYSVSREKKESFPLTVTSAQKNPTAFYLCASSITGQGPHEQYFGPGTRLTVT.

The chain employs TRBV19 and TRBJ1-2; 10 bases align to TRBD1. The germline V gene has CDR1 LNHDA and CDR2 SQIVND (reference sequence). The CDR3 has 14 residues. V shed 5 bases, J shed 8 bases, and the junction held 8 bases outside the gene matches. The CDR3 DNA follows: TGTGCCAGTAGTTGGCAAGGGACAGGGGCCGGCTACACCTTC. It is translated as CASSWQGTGAGYTF.

The V call is TRBV2, the J call TRBJ2-7; 9 bases line up with TRBD2. The germline V gene encodes CDR1 SNHLY and CDR2 FYNNEI. With V trimmed by 9 bases and J by 5 bases, 8 bases remained unmatched. The CDR3 contains 13 residues. The CDR3 DNA reads as TGTGCCAGAGGGACTAGCAGTAGAGACGAGCAGTACTTC. Translation gives CARGTSSRDEQYF. The variable domain in full, completed from reference TRBV2 and TRBJ2-7, reads EPEVTQTPSHQVTQMGQEVILRCVPISNHLYFYWYRQILGQKVEFLVSFYNNEISEKSEIFDDQFSVERPDGSNFTLKIRSTKLEDSAMYFCARGTSSRDEQYFGPGTRLTVT.

V is TRBV5-1 and J is TRBJ2-7; a weak D match, TRBD1 (6 bases). Between the trimmed V and J ends, which lost 4 bases and 2 bases, there was a span of 22 bases. Germline V CDR1 and CDR2: SGHRS, YFSETQ. This CDR3 comprises 17 residues. DNA of the CDR3: TGCGCCAGCAGCCTCCGTCCCGGGTCTACAGGGACCTACGAGCAGTACTTC. Protein product: CASSLRPGSTGTYEQYF.

The chain recombines TRBV3-1 (or the pseudogene TRBV3-2) with TRBJ2-1; D call uncertain. CDR3 length equals 11 residues. V was cut by 2 bases and J by 7 bases, with 3 bases left in between. Germline V lookup: CDR1 LGHDT, CDR2 YNNKEL (reference sequence). The DNA for the CDR3 is TGTGCCAGCAGCCAACCTAATGAGCAGTTCTTC. Its protein is CASSQPNEQFF.

This clone was counted only a few times. The CDR3 coding sequence is TGTGCCAGCAGGCAGGGATCGGGAGGCGGTAAGGGCTACACCTTC. Amino acid sequence: CASRQGSGGGKGYTF. This chain connects TRBV28 to TRBJ1-2, with a weak D call TRBD1 (5 bases). The CDR3 is made up of 15 amino acids. The V end lost 6 bases, the J end lost 8 bases, and 22 bases lay between the germline ends. Germline loops: CDR1 MDHEN, CDR2 SYDVKM.

The V gene is TRBV5-6, the J gene TRBJ1-2; the D gene is possibly TRBD1 (5 bases). Germline values: CDR1 SGHDT, CDR2 YYEEEE. The CDR3 length is 17 residues. Trimming took 3 bases from V and 8 from J, leaving 26 bases between them. CDR3 nucleotide sequence: TGTGCCAGCAGCTGGGCCCCAGCGGGAACCTTAAGGGACGGCTACACCTTC. Its protein is CASSWAPAGTLRDGYTF.

J is TRBJ2-5 and V is TRBV5-4; D perhaps matches TRBD2 (6 bases). CDR1 is SGHNT, CDR2 YYREEE, per germline (reference sequence). The V end was cut by 3 bases, the J end by 2 bases, with 11 bases between. CDR3 size: 14 residues. The CDR3 region is CASSSGLSQETQYF. For the CDR3, the DNA is TGTGCCAGCAGCTCCGGACTATCACAAGAGACCCAGTACTTC.

This clone showed up just once. V is TRBV29-1 and J is TRBJ1-2; 8 bases fit TRBD1. This CDR3 has 12 residues. V shed 7 bases and J 6 bases; nucleotides not matched to a gene: 7. Germline V CDR1 and CDR2: SQVTM, ANQGSEA. The CDR3 is CSAKDRDHGYTF. In nucleotides, the CDR3 is TGCAGCGCGAAGGACAGGGACCATGGCTACACCTTC.

CDR3 region: CASRTSFGTDTQYF. The CDR3 region has the DNA TGTGCCAGTAGAACTAGCTTCGGCACAGATACGCAGTATTTT. The chain is built from TRBV19 and TRBJ2-3; possible D gene TRBD2, 6 bases. Germline loops: CDR1 LNHDA, CDR2 SQIVND (reference sequence). V was cut by 6 bases and J by 1 base, with 11 bases left in between. This CDR3 region has 14 residues.

This CDR3 is CASSPRPGGAEANGYTF. Here the CDR3 DNA reads TGTGCCAGCTCACCTAGGCCAGGGGGCGCAGAGGCCAACGGCTACACCTTC. V usage is TRBV18 and J usage is TRBJ1-2, with 8 bases that match TRBD1. With V trimmed by 3 bases and J by 8 bases, 17 bases remained unmatched. CDR3 size: 17 residues. Germline V lookup: CDR1 KGHSH, CDR2 LQKENI.

The chain combines TRBV6-5 with TRBJ1-6; D is perhaps TRBD1 (5 bases). The CDR3 has 13 residues. Deletions cut 7 bases from V and 9 bases from J, with 13 bases between. From germline, CDR1 is MNHEY and CDR2 SVGAGI. The CDR3 nucleotides are TGTGCCAGCACCACAGGTTTCGGTTCACCCCTCCACTTT. It is translated as CASTTGFGSPLHF.

V and J are TRBV18 and TRBJ1-1; D gene uncertain. CDR1 is KGHSH, CDR2 LQKENI, per germline. The CDR3 contains 15 residues. Trimming stripped 2 bases from V and 1 base from J, with 11 bases between. The CDR3, as DNA: TGTGCCAGCTCACCAAATGAGGTTTCGAACACTGAAGCTTTCTTT. Translating gives CASSPNEVSNTEAFF.